The text below deals with one TCR beta chain. Its cognate antigen is unknown. The time point was: pretreatment peripheral blood. TCRdb keeps only in-frame clones here, not all; method: immunoSEQ multiplex PCR. The profile shows around 100,000 clones, roughly 84% of them singletons. This sample is drawn from a study of PD-L1 blockade in urothelial cancer. Study results and caveats: Durable-benefit patients showed greater tumor-associated blood clone expansion at 3 weeks.

CDR3 length: 14 residues. The V gene's germline CDR1 is SGHRS and CDR2 YFSETQ. The ends lost 4 bases at V and 4 bases at J; junction bases unmatched: 3. This specimen consisted of PBMCs, obtained around atezolizumab (anti-PD-L1) treatment. V is TRBV5-1 and J is TRBJ1-4; 8 positions agree with TRBD1. The sequence derives from a man aged 55 to 69 with urothelial cancer. The DNA of the CDR3 is TGCGCCAGCAGCACGACAGGGGATAATGAAAAACTGTTTTTT. It translates to CASSTTGDNEKLFF. Drawing the rest from reference TRBV5-1 and TRBJ1-4, the complete variable domain is KAGVTQTPRYLIKTRGQQVTLSCSPISGHRSVSWYQQTPGQGLQFLFEYFSETQRNKGNFPGRFSGRQFSNSRSEMNVSTLELGDSALYLCASSTTGDNEKLFFGSGTQLSVL.